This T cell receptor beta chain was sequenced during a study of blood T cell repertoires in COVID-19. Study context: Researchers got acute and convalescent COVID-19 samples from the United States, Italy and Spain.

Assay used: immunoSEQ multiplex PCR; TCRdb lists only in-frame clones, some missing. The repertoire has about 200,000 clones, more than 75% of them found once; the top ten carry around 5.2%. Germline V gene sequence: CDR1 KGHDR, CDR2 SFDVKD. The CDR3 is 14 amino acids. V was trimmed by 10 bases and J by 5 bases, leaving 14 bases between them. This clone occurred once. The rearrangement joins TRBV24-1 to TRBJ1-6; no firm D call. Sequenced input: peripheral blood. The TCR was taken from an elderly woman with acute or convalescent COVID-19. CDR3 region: CATGGGSDNSPLHF. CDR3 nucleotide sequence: TGTGCCACGGGAGGAGGCTCGGATAATTCACCCCTCCACTTT.